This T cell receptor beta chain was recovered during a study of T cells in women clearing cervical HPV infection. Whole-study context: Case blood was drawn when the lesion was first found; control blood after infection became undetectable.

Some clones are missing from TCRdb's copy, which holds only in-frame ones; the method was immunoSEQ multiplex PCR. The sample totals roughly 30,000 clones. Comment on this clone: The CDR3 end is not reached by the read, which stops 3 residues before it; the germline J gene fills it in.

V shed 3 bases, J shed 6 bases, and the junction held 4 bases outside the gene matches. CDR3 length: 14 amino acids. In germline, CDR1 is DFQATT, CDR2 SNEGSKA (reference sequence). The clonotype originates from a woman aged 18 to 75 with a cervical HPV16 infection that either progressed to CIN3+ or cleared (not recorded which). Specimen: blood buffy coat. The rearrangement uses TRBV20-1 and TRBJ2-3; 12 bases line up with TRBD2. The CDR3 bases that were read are TGCAGTGCTAGTTCGACTAGCGGGAGCGATACG. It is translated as CSASSTSGSDT. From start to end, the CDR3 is CSASSTSGSDTQYF.